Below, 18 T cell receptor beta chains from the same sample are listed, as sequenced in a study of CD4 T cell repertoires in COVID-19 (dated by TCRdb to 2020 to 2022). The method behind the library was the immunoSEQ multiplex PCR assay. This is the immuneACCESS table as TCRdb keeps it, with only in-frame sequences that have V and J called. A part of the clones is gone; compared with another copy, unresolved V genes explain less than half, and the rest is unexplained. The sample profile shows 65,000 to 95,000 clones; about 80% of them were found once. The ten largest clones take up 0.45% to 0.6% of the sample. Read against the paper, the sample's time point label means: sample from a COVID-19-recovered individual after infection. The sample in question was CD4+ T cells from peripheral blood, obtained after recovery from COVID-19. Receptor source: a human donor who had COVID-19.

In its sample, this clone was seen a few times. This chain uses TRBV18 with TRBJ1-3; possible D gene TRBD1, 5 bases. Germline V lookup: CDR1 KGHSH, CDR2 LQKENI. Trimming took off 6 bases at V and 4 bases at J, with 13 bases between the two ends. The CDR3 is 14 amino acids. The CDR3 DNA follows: TGTGCCAGCTCGACAGACTCTTCCGGAAACACCATATATTTT. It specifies CASSTDSSGNTIYF. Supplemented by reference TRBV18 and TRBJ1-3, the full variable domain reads NAGVMQNPRHLVRRRGQEARLRCSPMKGHSHVYWYRQLPEEGLKFMVYLQKENIIDESGMPKERFSAEFPKEGPSILRIQQVVRGDSAAYFCASSTDSSGNTIYFGEGSWLTVV.

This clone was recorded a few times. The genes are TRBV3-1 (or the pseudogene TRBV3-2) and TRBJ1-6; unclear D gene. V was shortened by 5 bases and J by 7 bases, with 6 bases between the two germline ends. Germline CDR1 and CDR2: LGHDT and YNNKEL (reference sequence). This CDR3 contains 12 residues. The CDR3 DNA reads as TGTGCCAGCAGCTCGGGGAATTCACCCCTCCACTTT. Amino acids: CASSSGNSPLHF.

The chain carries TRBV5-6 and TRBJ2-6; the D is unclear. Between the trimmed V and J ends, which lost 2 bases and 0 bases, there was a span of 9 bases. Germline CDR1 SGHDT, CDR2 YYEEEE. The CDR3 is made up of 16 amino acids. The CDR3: CASSFLLNSGANVLTF. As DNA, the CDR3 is TGTGCCAGCAGCTTCCTCCTTAACTCTGGGGCCAACGTCCTGACTTTC.

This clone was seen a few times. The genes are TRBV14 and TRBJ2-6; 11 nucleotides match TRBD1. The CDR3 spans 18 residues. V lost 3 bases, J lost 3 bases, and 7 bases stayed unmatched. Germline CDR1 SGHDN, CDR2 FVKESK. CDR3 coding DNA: TGTGCCAGCAGCCAGCCGGGACAGGGGGTATTTGGGGCCAACGTCCTGACTTTC. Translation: CASSQPGQGVFGANVLTF.

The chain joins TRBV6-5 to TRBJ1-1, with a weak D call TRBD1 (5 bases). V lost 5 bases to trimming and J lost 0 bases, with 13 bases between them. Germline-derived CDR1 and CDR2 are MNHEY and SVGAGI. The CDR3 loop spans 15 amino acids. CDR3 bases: TGTGCCAGCAGTCTGACAGCTACCCTGAACACTGAAGCTTTCTTT. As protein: CASSLTATLNTEAFF.

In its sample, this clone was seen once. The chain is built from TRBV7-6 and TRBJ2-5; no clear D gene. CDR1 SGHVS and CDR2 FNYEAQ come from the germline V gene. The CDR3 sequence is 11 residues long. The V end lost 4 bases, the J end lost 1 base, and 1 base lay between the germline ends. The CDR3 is CASSSQETQYF. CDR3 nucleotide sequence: TGTGCCAGCAGCTCCCAAGAGACCCAGTACTTC.

The CDR3 is CASSDPASSSPYEQYF. The CDR3 region has the DNA TGCGCCAGCAGTGACCCGGCCTCTAGTAGCCCCTACGAGCAGTACTTC. The chain is built from TRBV10-1 and TRBJ2-7, with no clear D. The CDR3 sequence is 16 residues long. The ends were cut back, 3 bases at V and 2 bases at J, with 17 bases in the middle. Germline V gene lookup returns CDR1 WNHNN and CDR2 SYGVQD (reference sequence).

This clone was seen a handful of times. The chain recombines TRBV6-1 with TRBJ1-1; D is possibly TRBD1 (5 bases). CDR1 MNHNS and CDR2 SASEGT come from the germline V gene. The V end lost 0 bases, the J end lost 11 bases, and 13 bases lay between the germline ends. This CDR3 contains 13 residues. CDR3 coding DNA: TGTGCCAGCAGTGAAGCGCGGTCAGGGTGGGCTTTCTTT. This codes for CASSEARSGWAFF.

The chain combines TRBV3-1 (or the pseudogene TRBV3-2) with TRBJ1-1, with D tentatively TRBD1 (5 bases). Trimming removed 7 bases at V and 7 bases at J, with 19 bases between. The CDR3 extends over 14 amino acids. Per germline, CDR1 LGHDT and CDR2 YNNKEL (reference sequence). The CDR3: CASTPGREGREAFF. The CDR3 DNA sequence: TGTGCCAGCACACCCGGACGGGAGGGACGTGAAGCTTTCTTT.

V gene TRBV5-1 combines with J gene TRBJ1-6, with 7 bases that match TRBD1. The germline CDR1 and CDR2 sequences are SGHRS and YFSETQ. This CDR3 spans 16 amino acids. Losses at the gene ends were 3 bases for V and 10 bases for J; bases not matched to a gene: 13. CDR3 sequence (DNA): TGCGCCAGCAGCTGGGGTCCGGGACAGTTTAGATCACCCCTCCACTTT. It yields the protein CASSWGPGQFRSPLHF.

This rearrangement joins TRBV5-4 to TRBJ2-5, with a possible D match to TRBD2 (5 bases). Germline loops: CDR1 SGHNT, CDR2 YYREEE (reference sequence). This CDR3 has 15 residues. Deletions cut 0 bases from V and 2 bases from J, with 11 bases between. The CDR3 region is CASSLGASHQETQYF. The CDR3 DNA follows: TGTGCCAGCAGCTTGGGGGCTAGCCATCAAGAGACCCAGTACTTC.

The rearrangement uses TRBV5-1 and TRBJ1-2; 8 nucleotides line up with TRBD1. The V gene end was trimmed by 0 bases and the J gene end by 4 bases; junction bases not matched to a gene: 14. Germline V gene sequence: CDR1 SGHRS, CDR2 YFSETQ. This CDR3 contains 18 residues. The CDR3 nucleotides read TGCGCCAGCAGCTTGGGGACAGGGCTCCCCAACTTGGGCTATGGCTACACCTTC. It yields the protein CASSLGTGLPNLGYGYTF.

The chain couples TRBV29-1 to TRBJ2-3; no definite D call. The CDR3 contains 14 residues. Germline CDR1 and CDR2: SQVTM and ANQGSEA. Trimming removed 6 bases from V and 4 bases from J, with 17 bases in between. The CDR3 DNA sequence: TGCAGCGTACTGGGTCGAAAGAATCCAGATACGCAGTATTTT. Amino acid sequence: CSVLGRKNPDTQYF.

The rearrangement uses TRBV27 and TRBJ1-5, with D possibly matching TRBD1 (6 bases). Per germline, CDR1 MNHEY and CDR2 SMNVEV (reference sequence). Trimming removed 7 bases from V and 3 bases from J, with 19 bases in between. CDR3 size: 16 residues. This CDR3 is CASTLGDRRINQPQHF. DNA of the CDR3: TGTGCCAGCACCTTAGGAGACAGGCGAATCAATCAGCCCCAGCATTTT.

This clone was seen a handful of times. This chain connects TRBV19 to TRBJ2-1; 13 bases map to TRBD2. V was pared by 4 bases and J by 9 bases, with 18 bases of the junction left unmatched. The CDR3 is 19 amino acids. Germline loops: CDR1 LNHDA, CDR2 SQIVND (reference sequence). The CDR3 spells CASSKVTPGLAGESGEQFF. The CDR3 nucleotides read TGTGCCAGTAGTAAAGTGACTCCCGGACTAGCGGGAGAAAGTGGTGAGCAGTTCTTC. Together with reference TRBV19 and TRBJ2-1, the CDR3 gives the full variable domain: DGGITQSPKYLFRKEGQNVTLSCEQNLNHDAMYWYRQDPGQGLRLIYYSQIVNDFQKGDIAEGYSVSREKKESFPLTVTSAQKNPTAFYLCASSKVTPGLAGESGEQFFGPGTRLTVL.

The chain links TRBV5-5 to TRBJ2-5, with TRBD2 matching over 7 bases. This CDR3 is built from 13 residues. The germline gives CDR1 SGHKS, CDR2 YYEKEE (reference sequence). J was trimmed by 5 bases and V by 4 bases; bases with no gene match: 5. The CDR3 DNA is TGTGCCAGCAGCGCGGGGGTTGGCGAGACCCAGTACTTC. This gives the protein CASSAGVGETQYF.

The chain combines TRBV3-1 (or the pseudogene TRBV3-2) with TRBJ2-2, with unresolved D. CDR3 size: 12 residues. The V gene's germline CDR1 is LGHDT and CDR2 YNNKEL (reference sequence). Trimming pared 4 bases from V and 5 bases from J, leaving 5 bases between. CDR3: CASSRGTGELFF. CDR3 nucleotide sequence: TGTGCCAGCAGCCGGGGAACCGGGGAGCTGTTTTTT.

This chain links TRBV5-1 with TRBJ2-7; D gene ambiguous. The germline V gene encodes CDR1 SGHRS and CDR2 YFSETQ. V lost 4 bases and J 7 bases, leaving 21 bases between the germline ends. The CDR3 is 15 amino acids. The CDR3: CASSVRADFGEEQYF. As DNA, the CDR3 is TGCGCCAGCAGCGTCCGGGCCGACTTTGGGGAAGAGCAGTACTTC.